The 15 T cell receptor beta chains reported below all come from one sample, sequenced in a study of T-cell memory formation after mild COVID-19. Each CDR3 protein gets one entry after TCRdb re-called the 5' RACE reads with MiXCR. This sample has 120,000 or so distinct CDR3 sequences, with 17% found just once. Material for sequencing was PBMCs or a T cell subset sorted from them (not recorded which). The receptors shown here come from a man aged 18 to 29 who had mild COVID-19 (a few samples of this study predate the infection). Cell type and time point are not known.

Ten or more counts support this clonotype. The chain carries TRBV5-1 and TRBJ2-2; 7 nucleotides align to TRBD1. Germline V gene sequence: CDR1 SGHRS, CDR2 YFSETQ. The V segment lost 0 bases and the J segment 5 bases; nucleotides outside the gene matches: 7. The CDR3 is 16 amino acids. CDR3 loop: CASSLGQGVETGELFF. DNA of the CDR3: TGCGCCAGCAGCTTGGGACAGGGAGTCGAAACCGGGGAGCTGTTTTTT.

This clonotype turned up a few times. This chain joins TRBV19 and TRBJ2-5; D unresolved. The V end was cut by 9 bases, the J end by 11 bases, with 7 bases between. CDR3 length: 8 amino acids. From germline, CDR1 is LNHDA and CDR2 SQIVND (reference sequence). The CDR3 DNA reads TGTGCCAGACCACATCAGTACTTC. This translates into CARPHQYF.

The V gene is TRBV7-3, the J gene TRBJ1-6; perhaps TRBD1 as D (6 bases). Trimming took 2 bases from V and 7 from J, leaving 9 bases between them. From germline, CDR1 is SGHTA and CDR2 FQGTGA. The CDR3 runs 14 residues. For the CDR3, the DNA is TGTGCCAGCAGCTTAGGGACAATGAATTCACCCCTCCACTTT. Protein product: CASSLGTMNSPLHF.

This clonotype was observed a few times. The rearrangement uses TRBV6-2 or TRBV6-3 and TRBJ2-3; 9 bases agree with TRBD1. Unmatched junction bases numbered 3, after V lost 6 bases and J lost 14 bases. Germline V gene lookup returns CDR1 MNHEY and CDR2 SVGEGT. CDR3 size: 10 residues. This CDR3 reads CASRDRGLYF. CDR3 coding DNA: TGTGCCAGCAGGGACAGGGGATTGTATTTT.

This clonotype was picked up a small number of times. The chain recombines TRBV11-2 with TRBJ2-7, with 7 bases that match TRBD1. The V gene end was trimmed by 2 bases and the J gene end by 4 bases; junction bases not matched to a gene: 8. Germline V gene sequence: CDR1 SGHAT, CDR2 FQNNGV. The CDR3 runs 15 residues. CDR3 nucleotides: TGTGCCAGCAGCTTATCCCAGGGGGATTCGTACGAGCAGTACTTC. Protein product: CASSLSQGDSYEQYF.

This clonotype was seen a few times. The V call is TRBV29-1, the J call TRBJ2-5, with a weak D call TRBD1 (6 bases). Germline CDR1 reads SQVTM; CDR2 reads ANQGSEA. Trimming left V 7 bases short and J 5 bases short, with 11 bases between. The CDR3 extends over 11 amino acids. The CDR3 DNA sequence: TGCAGCGGCAGGGGCGGTGAGACCCAGTACTTC. Amino acid sequence: CSGRGGETQYF.

In its sample, this clonotype was seen a few times. The genes are TRBV20-1 and TRBJ2-2; D is unresolved. The length of the CDR3 is 15 residues. V lost 3 bases to trimming and J lost 0 bases, with 11 bases between them. The V gene's germline CDR1 is DFQATT and CDR2 SNEGSKA (reference sequence). CDR3 nucleotides: TGCAGTGCTAGCCCCACTCAGGCGAACACCGGGGAGCTGTTTTTT. Protein sequence: CSASPTQANTGELFF.

This clonotype came up a few times. The CDR3 bases are TGTGCCAGCAGCGGTCCGGGGGCAACCACCGGGGAGCTGTTTTTT. Translated, it gives CASSGPGATTGELFF. The rearrangement uses TRBV5-6 and TRBJ2-2; D may correspond to TRBD1 or TRBD2 (6 bases each). Germline V gives CDR1 SGHDT, CDR2 YYEEEE. The CDR3 loop spans 15 amino acids. With 4 bases removed from V and 4 bases from J, the gap between germline ends came to 14 bases.

Only a few counts were recorded for this clonotype. The chain recombines TRBV5-1 with TRBJ2-5; D may match TRBD1 or TRBD2 (5 bases each). V shed 3 bases and J shed 3 bases, with 9 bases lying between them. Germline V gives CDR1 SGHRS, CDR2 YFSETQ. The CDR3 has 13 residues. The CDR3 sequence: CASSSGSEETQYF. The CDR3 DNA reads as TGCGCCAGCAGCTCAGGGAGCGAAGAGACCCAGTACTTC. Full variable domain (rest looked up from reference TRBV5-1 and TRBJ2-5): KAGVTQTPRYLIKTRGQQVTLSCSPISGHRSVSWYQQTPGQGLQFLFEYFSETQRNKGNFPGRFSGRQFSNSRSEMNVSTLELGDSALYLCASSSGSEETQYFGPGTRLLVL.

This clonotype was counted a few times. V and J are TRBV9 and TRBJ2-5; D may be TRBD1 (5 bases). V was pared by 4 bases and J by 0 bases, with 7 bases between. This CDR3 is 13 amino acids long. Germline values: CDR1 SGDLS, CDR2 YYNGEE. The CDR3 bases are TGTGCCAGCAGCAAACAGGACCAAGAGACCCAGTACTTC. Protein: CASSKQDQETQYF.

The chain recombines TRBV11-2 with TRBJ2-5; tentative D call: TRBD2 (5 bases). The CDR3 sequence is 14 residues long. Germline CDR1 is SGHAT and CDR2 is FQNNGV. V was cut by 0 bases and J by 2 bases, with 7 bases left in between. CDR3 amino acids: CASSLEPGQETQYF. CDR3 sequence (DNA): TGTGCCAGCAGCTTAGAGCCGGGACAAGAGACCCAGTACTTC.

This clonotype was seen a few times. This sequence joins TRBV4-3 and TRBJ2-1; D gene uncertain. CDR3 length equals 13 residues. V lost 1 base and J 9 bases, leaving 10 bases between the germline ends. CDR1 is LGHNA, CDR2 YSLEER, per germline. Here the CDR3 DNA reads TGCGCCAGCAGCCAAGCCCCAGGTGGTGAGCAGTTCTTC. Its translation: CASSQAPGGEQFF.

This clonotype was counted a few times. The V and J genes are TRBV14 and TRBJ1-3; D not resolved. Germline CDR1 SGHDN, CDR2 FVKESK. V was trimmed by 5 bases and J by 8 bases, leaving 10 bases between them. CDR3 length: 12 amino acids. CDR3 in DNA: TGTGCCAGCAGCGCTTCTGGCGACACCATATATTTT. The encoded protein is CASSASGDTIYF. The whole variable domain, filled in from reference TRBV14 and TRBJ1-3, reads EAGVTQFPSHSVIEKGQTVTLRCDPISGHDNLYWYRRVMGKEIKFLLHFVKESKQDESGMPNNRFLAERTGGTYSTLKVQPAELEDSGVYFCASSASGDTIYFGEGSWLTVV.

This clonotype was seen more than once but under ten times. This chain connects TRBV9 to TRBJ2-2; 9 nucleotides match TRBD1. The CDR3 totals 15 residues. V lost 3 bases, J lost 4 bases, and 4 bases stayed unmatched. The germline V gene has CDR1 SGDLS and CDR2 YYNGEE. CDR3 amino acids: CASSEQGASTGELFF. DNA for the CDR3: TGTGCCAGCAGCGAACAGGGGGCGAGCACCGGGGAGCTGTTTTTT.

This clonotype was found many times. The chain is built from TRBV12-3 or TRBV12-4 and TRBJ2-4; the D is unclear. The length of the CDR3 is 12 residues. V dropped 2 bases and J dropped 6 bases, with 5 bases sitting between them. CDR3 in DNA: TGTGCCAGCAGTTTACGGGTAAACATTCAGTACTTC. It encodes CASSLRVNIQYF.